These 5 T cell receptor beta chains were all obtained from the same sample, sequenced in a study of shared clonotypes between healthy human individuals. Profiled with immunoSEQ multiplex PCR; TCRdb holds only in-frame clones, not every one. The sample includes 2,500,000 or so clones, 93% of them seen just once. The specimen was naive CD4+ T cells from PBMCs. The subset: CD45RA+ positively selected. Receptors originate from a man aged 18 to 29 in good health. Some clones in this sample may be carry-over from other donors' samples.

The CDR3 nucleotides read TGTGCCAGCAGCCTTCCCCTGACTAGCTCCTACAATGAGCAGTTCTTC. Amino acid sequence: CASSLPLTSSYNEQFF. The chain recombines TRBV14 with TRBJ2-1; tentatively, D is TRBD2 (6 bases). Germline V gene lookup returns CDR1 SGHDN and CDR2 FVKESK. The CDR3 has 16 amino acids. V shed 4 bases and J shed 0 bases, with 13 bases lying between them.

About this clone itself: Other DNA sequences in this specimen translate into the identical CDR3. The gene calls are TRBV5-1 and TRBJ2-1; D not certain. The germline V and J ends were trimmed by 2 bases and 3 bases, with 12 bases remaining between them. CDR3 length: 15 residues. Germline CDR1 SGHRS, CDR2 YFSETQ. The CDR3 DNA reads TGCGCCAGCAGCTTAAACGGCGGCAGCTACAATGAGCAGTTCTTC. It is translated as CASSLNGGSYNEQFF.

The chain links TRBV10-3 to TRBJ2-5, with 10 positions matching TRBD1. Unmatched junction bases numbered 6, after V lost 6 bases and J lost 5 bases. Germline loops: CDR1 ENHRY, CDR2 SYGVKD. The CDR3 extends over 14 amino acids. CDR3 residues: CAIRTTGGLETQYF. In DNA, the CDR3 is TGTGCCATCAGGACGACAGGGGGCCTGGAGACCCAGTACTTC.

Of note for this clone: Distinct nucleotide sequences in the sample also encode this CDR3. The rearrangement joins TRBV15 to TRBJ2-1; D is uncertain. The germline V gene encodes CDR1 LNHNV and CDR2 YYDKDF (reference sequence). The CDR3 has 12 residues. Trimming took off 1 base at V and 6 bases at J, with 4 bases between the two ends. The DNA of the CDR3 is TGTGCCACCAGCAGAGGGACCAATGAGCAGTTCTTC. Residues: CATSRGTNEQFF.

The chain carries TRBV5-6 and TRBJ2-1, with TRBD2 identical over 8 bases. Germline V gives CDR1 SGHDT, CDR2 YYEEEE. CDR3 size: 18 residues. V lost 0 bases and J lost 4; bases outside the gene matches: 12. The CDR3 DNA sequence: TGTGCCAGCAGCTTGGTACTAGCGGAGGGGGTTGGGTACAATGAGCAGTTCTTC. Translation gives CASSLVLAEGVGYNEQFF. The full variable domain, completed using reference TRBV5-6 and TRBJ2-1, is DAGVTQSPTHLIKTRGQQVTLRCSPKSGHDTVSWYQQALGQGPQFIFQYYEEEERQRGNFPDRFSGHQFPNYSSELNVNALLLGDSALYLCASSLVLAEGVGYNEQFFGPGTRLTVL.